One T cell receptor (beta chain) is described in this entry. This entry is derived from a study of long-term antiretroviral therapy in people with HIV. At survey level, the immunoSEQ assay was run in its v3.0 version. The repertoire was sequenced with immunoSEQ multiplex PCR; TCRdb's copy has only in-frame clones and lacks some. The repertoire includes some 45,000 clones, roughly 86% of them detected once, and around 5.1% sits in the top ten. Looked up from germline, CDR1 is SGHTA and CDR2 is FQGTGA. The CDR3 runs to 13 residues. V was cut by 4 bases and J by 11 bases, with 14 bases left in between. Sequences were derived from unsorted PBMCs, sampled 0.1 years before starting antiretroviral therapy. The clonotype comes from a woman between 50 and 59 years old with HIV. V gene TRBV7-3 combines with J gene TRBJ2-2; D might be TRBD1 or TRBD2, each matching 6 bases. The CDR3 coding sequence is TGTGCCAGCAGCTCCAAAGTCGGGGGCGAGCTGTTTTTT. It codes for CASSSKVGGELFF.